This T cell receptor (beta chain) is from a study of OX40 agonist ivuxolimab in advanced cancers. The CDR3 runs to 14 residues. CDR1 is WSHSY, CDR2 SAAADI, per germline. Between the trimmed V and J ends, which lost 2 bases and 4 bases, there was a span of 11 bases. Assay: immunoSEQ multiplex PCR; the TCRdb copy retains only in-frame clones and omits some. The profile shows about 100,000 clones, around 91% of them singletons. The V and J genes are TRBV10-2 and TRBJ2-5, with D unresolved. The receptor's source is an adult with an advanced solid tumor such as melanoma, head and neck, liver or kidney cancer. The material was CD4+ or CD8+ T cells sorted from blood, obtained in a trial of the OX40 agonist ivuxolimab. The CDR3, as DNA: TGCGCCAGCAGTGAGGTCGCCAGACGAGAGACCCAGTACTTC. This gives the protein CASSEVARRETQYF.